This T cell receptor (beta chain) was obtained from a study of blood T cell repertoires in COVID-19. This CDR3 has 17 amino acids. CDR1 MGHRA and CDR2 YSYEKL come from the germline V gene. Trimming pared 0 bases from V and 0 bases from J, leaving 11 bases between. Recovery meant two consecutive negative NP/OP PCR tests, professional clearance, or resolved symptoms. Generated by immunoSEQ multiplex PCR, the TCRdb table keeps only in-frame clones and is missing some. The sample lists some 300,000 clones, 85% to 90% seen once, with about 4.1% in the top ten. Source material: PBMCs or T cells enriched from blood (not recorded which). The clonotype comes from a man in his thirties or forties who had recovered from COVID-19. The chain combines TRBV4-1 with TRBJ2-2, with D unresolved. The chain's CDR3 is CASSQEAARTNTGELFF. In DNA, the CDR3 is TGCGCCAGCAGCCAAGAGGCCGCCCGCACGAACACCGGGGAGCTGTTTTTT.